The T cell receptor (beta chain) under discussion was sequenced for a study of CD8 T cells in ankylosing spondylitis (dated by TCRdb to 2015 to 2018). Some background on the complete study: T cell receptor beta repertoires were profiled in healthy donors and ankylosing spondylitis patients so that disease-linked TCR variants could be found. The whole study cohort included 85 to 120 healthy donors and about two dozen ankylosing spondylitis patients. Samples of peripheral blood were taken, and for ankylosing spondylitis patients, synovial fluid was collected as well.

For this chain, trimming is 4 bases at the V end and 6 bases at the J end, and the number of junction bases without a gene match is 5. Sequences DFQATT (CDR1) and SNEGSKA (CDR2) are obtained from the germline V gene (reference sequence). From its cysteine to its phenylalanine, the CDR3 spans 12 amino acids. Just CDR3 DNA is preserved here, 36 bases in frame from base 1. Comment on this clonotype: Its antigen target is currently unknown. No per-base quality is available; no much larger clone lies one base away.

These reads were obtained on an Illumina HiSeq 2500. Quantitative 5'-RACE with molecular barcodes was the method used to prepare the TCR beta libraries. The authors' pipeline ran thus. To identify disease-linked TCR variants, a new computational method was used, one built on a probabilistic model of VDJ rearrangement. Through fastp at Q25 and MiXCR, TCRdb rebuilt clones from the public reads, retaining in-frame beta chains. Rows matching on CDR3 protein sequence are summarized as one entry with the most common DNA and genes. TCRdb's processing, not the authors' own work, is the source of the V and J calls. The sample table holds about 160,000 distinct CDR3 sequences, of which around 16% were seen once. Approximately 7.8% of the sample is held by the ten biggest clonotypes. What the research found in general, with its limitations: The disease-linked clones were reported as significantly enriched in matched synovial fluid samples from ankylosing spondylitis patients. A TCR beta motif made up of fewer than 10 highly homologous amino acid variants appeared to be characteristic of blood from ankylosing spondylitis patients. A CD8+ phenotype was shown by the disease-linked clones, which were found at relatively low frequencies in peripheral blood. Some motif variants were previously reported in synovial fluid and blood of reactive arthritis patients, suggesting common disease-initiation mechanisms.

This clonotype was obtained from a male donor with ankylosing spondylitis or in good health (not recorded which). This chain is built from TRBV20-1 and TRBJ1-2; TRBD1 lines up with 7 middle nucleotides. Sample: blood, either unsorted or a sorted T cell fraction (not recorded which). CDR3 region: CSAKPGGNGYTF. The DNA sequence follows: TGCAGTGCTAAGCCAGGGGGTAATGGCTACACCTTC.